This is a list of T cell receptor beta chains from one sample in a study of a mutant IDH1 vaccine in newly diagnosed glioma. These receptors have no identified antigens. Sequencing was performed with immunoSEQ multiplex PCR; in TCRdb, only in-frame clones are kept and a portion is missing. The data contain about 54,000 clones, 80% to 90% of them singletons. The sample was PBMCs, taken from a glioma patient whose treatment included an IDH1 peptide vaccine. The receptors were gathered from a woman under 30 with glioma. Both conserved end residues are part of each CDR3. The order of the fields is CDR3 protein, CDR3 DNA, clone size, V gene, J gene, D gene. A D gene is named only where the DNA matches it firmly. Some rows mark clone size as missing; the rest say once, few, many or name a class of expanded clone.

cdr3_aa: CASTNLLGGGEKLFF
cdr3_nt: TGTGCCAGCACCAATCTCCTGGGAGGAGGGGAAAAACTGTTTTTT
clone_size: NA
v_call: TRBV6-5
j_call: TRBJ1-4
d_call: NA

cdr3_aa: CASSQDEGPQETQYF
cdr3_nt: TGCGCCAGCAGCCAAGATGAAGGTCCGCAAGAGACCCAGTACTTC
clone_size: NA
v_call: TRBV4-1
j_call: TRBJ2-5
d_call: NA

cdr3_aa: CASSARQGAEYGYTF
cdr3_nt: TGTGCCAGCAGCGCCCGACAGGGGGCGGAATATGGCTACACCTTC
clone_size: NA
v_call: TRBV7-2
j_call: TRBJ1-2
d_call: TRBD1

cdr3_aa: CASSPRAGGNYGYTF
cdr3_nt: TGCGCCAGCAGCCCTCGGGCAGGGGGTAACTATGGCTACACCTTC
clone_size: NA
v_call: TRBV4-1
j_call: TRBJ1-2
d_call: TRBD1

cdr3_aa: CASRKLGLGVGELFF
cdr3_nt: TGTGCCAGCAGGAAACTTGGGTTGGGAGTCGGGGAGCTGTTTTTT
clone_size: NA
v_call: TRBV2
j_call: TRBJ2-2
d_call: NA

cdr3_aa: CASSLTSGSSGANVLTF
cdr3_nt: TGTGCCAGCTCACTGACTAGCGGAAGCTCTGGGGCCAACGTCCTGACTTTC
clone_size: NA
v_call: TRBV18
j_call: TRBJ2-6
d_call: TRBD2

cdr3_aa: CASSELAGGPGTGELFF
cdr3_nt: TGTGCCAGCAGTGAGCTAGCGGGGGGGCCCGGCACCGGGGAGCTGTTTTTT
clone_size: medium-sized
v_call: TRBV6-4
j_call: TRBJ2-2
d_call: TRBD2

cdr3_aa: CASSDGGQGAEAFF
cdr3_nt: TGTGCCAGTAGCGACGGGGGGCAGGGCGCTGAAGCTTTCTTT
clone_size: NA
v_call: TRBV19
j_call: TRBJ1-1
d_call: NA

cdr3_aa: CASSLEVGVNYYGYTF
cdr3_nt: TGTGCCAGCAGTTTAGAAGTGGGCGTTAATTACTATGGCTACACCTTC
clone_size: once
v_call: TRBV27
j_call: TRBJ1-2
d_call: NA

cdr3_aa: CASSLGAGPNTEAFF
cdr3_nt: TGTGCCAGCAGTTTAGGCGCAGGGCCTAACACTGAAGCTTTCTTT
clone_size: NA
v_call: TRBV27
j_call: TRBJ1-1
d_call: NA

cdr3_aa: CAIYVVGTGDEQYF
cdr3_nt: TGTGCCATTTACGTTGTCGGGACAGGGGACGAGCAGTACTTC
clone_size: NA
v_call: TRBV6-1
j_call: TRBJ2-7
d_call: TRBD1

cdr3_aa: CASSPRRGPLSKDTQYF
cdr3_nt: TGTGCTAGCAGCCCCAGAAGGGGACCCTTGTCCAAGGATACCCAGTACTTC
clone_size: NA
v_call: TRBV7-7
j_call: TRBJ2-5
d_call: NA

cdr3_aa: CSVGLAGGVNIQYF
cdr3_nt: TGCAGCGTTGGCCTAGCGGGAGGAGTAAACATTCAGTACTTC
clone_size: few
v_call: TRBV29-1
j_call: TRBJ2-4
d_call: TRBD2

cdr3_aa: CASSPISGVNTEAFF
cdr3_nt: TGTGCCAGCAGCCCTATATCGGGGGTGAACACTGAAGCTTTCTTT
clone_size: NA
v_call: TRBV11-3
j_call: TRBJ1-1
d_call: NA

cdr3_aa: CASSPVRQNNEQFF
cdr3_nt: TGCGCCAGCAGCCCGGTAAGGCAGAACAATGAGCAGTTCTTC
clone_size: NA
v_call: TRBV5-1
j_call: TRBJ2-1
d_call: NA